This TCR beta chain is drawn from a study of molecular identifiers for immune sequencing clone quantification. Study overall: Sequencing covered four of five parts into which replicate RNA from about 20,000 or 100,000 naive CD8 cells was split.

Study observations and caveats: Spiked-in Jurkat TCR RNA corresponding to one cell was reported as detectable against 1 million or so naive cells.

V gave up 5 bases and J gave up 3 bases, with 8 bases separating them. This CDR3 spans 11 amino acids. Germline CDR1 and CDR2: DFQATT and SNEGSKA (reference sequence). The sorting of naive CD8 T cells used the CD8+CD4-CCR7+CD45RA+ phenotype. This clonotype was counted many times. Its antigen is unknown. TCRdb redid the calling of the PCR reads with MiXCR, one entry per CDR3 protein. In the table there are over 600,000 distinct CDR3 sequences, about 20% of which are singletons. This chain joins TRBV20-1 and TRBJ2-7; no definite D call. This clonotype was sampled from a human donor in good health. Some libraries in this study had Jurkat cell RNA spiked in. The sequencing input was naive CD8+ T cells from blood, with Jurkat cell RNA spiked in. The subset here: FACS-sorted CD8+CD4-CCR7+CD45RA+ naive T cells. This CDR3 is CSAPWVYEQYF. The CDR3 DNA follows: TGCAGTGCTCCCTGGGTCTACGAGCAGTACTTC.